Here is one T cell receptor (beta chain) with its context. Its antigen is currently unknown. This sample is part of a study of Ad26.COV2.S vaccination and SARS-CoV-2 variants. For the study at large: Each vaccinee took Ad26.COV2.S intramuscularly, once or twice 56 days apart. Study-wide points: Spike-specific TCR breadth in vaccine recipients exceeded that seen in placebo recipients.

Profiled with immunoSEQ multiplex PCR; TCRdb holds only in-frame clones, not every one. The sample yields 350,000 to 400,000 clones, roughly nine tenths seen once. The treatment here: 15 to 20 received Ad26.COV2.S at low or high dose, single or two shots; several received placebo; per-sample allocation not given. Collection of samples fell on day 63 after the first vaccine or placebo injection. This adult donor, from Boston, was 18-55 years old. It was Wuhan-strain SARS-CoV-2 spike that the Ad26 vaccine vector expressed. CDR3 length: 17 amino acids. The germline gives CDR1 MGHRA, CDR2 YSYEKL. The ends were cut back, 1 base at V and 5 bases at J, with 15 bases in the middle.

This TCR was recovered from a person aged 18-60 years who received the Ad26.COV2.S COVID-19 vaccine or a placebo. The chain employs TRBV4-1 and TRBJ1-6; no clear D. The material was peripheral blood, obtained in a trial of Ad26.COV2.S vaccine versus placebo. The CDR3 nucleotides read TGCGCCAGCAGCCAAGGGATTGTGGGTGGCAATAATTCACCCCTCCACTTT. It yields the protein CASSQGIVGGNNSPLHF.